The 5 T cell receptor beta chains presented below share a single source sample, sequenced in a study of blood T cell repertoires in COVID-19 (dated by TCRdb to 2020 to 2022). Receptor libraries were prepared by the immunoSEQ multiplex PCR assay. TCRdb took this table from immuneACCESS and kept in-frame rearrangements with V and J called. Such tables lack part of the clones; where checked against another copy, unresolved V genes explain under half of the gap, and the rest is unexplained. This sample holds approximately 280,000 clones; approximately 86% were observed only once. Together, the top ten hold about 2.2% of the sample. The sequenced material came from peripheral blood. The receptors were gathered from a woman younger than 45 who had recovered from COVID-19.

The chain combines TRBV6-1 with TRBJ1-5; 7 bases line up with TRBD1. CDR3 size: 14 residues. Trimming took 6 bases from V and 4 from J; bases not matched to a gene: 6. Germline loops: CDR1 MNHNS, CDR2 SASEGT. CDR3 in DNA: TGTGCCAGCAGCCGTGACAGGGTGAATCAGCCCCAGCATTTT. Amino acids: CASSRDRVNQPQHF.

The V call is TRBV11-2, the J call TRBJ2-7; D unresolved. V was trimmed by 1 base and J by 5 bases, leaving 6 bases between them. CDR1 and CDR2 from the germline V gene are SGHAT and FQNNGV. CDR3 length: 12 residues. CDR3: CASSLVLNEQYF. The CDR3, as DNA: TGTGCCAGCAGCTTAGTCCTAAACGAGCAGTACTTC.

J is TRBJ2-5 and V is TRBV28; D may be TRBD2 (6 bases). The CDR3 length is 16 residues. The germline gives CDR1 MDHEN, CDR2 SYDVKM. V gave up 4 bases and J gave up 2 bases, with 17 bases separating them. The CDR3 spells CASSYGGVGFQETQYF. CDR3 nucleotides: TGTGCCAGCAGTTATGGAGGGGTAGGGTTTCAAGAGACCCAGTACTTC. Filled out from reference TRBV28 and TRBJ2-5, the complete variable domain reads DVKVTQSSRYLVKRTGEKVFLECVQDMDHENMFWYRQDPGLGLRLIYFSYDVKMKEKGDIPEGYSVSREKKERFSLILESASTNQTSMYLCASSYGGVGFQETQYFGPGTRLLVL.

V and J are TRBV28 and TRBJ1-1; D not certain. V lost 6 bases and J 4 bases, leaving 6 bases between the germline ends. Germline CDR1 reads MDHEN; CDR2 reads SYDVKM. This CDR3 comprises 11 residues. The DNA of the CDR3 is TGTGCCAGCAGGCGAAGCACTGAAGCTTTCTTT. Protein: CASRRSTEAFF.

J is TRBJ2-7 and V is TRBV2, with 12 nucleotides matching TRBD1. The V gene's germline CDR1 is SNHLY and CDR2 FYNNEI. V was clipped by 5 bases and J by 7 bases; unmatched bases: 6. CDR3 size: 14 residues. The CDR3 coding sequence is TGTGCCAGCAGTCCGGGACAGGGGGCGCGGGAGCAGTACTTC. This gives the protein CASSPGQGAREQYF.